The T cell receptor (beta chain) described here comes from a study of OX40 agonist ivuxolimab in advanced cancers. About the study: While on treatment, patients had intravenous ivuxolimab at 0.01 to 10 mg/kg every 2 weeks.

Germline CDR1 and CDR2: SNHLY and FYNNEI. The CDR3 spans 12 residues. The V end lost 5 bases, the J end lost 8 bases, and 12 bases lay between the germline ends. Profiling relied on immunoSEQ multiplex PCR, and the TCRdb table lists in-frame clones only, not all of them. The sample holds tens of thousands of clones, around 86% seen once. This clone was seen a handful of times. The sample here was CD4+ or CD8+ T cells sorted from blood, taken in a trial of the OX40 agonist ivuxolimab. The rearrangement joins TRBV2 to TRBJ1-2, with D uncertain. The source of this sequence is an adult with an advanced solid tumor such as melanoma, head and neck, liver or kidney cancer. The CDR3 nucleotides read TGTGCCAGCAGTCCTATACCGAGAGGCTACACCTTC. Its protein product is CASSPIPRGYTF.